This entry is about one T cell receptor (beta chain). These data belong to a study of control samples from healthy donors and cancer patients. Profiled with immunoSEQ multiplex PCR; TCRdb holds only in-frame clones, not every one. The profile covers some 95,000 clones, with around 90% appearing a single time and roughly 15% taken by the ten largest. Sequencing used blood. The sequence was collected from a man aged 30 to 39 in good health.

The chain's CDR3 is CASSFSRVPGTGELFF. As DNA, the CDR3 is TGTGCCAGCAGCTTTTCCAGGGTCCCGGGGACCGGGGAGCTGTTTTTT. The chain joins TRBV9 to TRBJ2-2; D may correspond to TRBD1 or TRBD2 (5 bases each). Germline V CDR1 and CDR2: SGDLS, YYNGEE. The V gene lost 4 bases and the J gene lost 5 bases, with 18 bases spanning the gap. CDR3 length: 16 residues.